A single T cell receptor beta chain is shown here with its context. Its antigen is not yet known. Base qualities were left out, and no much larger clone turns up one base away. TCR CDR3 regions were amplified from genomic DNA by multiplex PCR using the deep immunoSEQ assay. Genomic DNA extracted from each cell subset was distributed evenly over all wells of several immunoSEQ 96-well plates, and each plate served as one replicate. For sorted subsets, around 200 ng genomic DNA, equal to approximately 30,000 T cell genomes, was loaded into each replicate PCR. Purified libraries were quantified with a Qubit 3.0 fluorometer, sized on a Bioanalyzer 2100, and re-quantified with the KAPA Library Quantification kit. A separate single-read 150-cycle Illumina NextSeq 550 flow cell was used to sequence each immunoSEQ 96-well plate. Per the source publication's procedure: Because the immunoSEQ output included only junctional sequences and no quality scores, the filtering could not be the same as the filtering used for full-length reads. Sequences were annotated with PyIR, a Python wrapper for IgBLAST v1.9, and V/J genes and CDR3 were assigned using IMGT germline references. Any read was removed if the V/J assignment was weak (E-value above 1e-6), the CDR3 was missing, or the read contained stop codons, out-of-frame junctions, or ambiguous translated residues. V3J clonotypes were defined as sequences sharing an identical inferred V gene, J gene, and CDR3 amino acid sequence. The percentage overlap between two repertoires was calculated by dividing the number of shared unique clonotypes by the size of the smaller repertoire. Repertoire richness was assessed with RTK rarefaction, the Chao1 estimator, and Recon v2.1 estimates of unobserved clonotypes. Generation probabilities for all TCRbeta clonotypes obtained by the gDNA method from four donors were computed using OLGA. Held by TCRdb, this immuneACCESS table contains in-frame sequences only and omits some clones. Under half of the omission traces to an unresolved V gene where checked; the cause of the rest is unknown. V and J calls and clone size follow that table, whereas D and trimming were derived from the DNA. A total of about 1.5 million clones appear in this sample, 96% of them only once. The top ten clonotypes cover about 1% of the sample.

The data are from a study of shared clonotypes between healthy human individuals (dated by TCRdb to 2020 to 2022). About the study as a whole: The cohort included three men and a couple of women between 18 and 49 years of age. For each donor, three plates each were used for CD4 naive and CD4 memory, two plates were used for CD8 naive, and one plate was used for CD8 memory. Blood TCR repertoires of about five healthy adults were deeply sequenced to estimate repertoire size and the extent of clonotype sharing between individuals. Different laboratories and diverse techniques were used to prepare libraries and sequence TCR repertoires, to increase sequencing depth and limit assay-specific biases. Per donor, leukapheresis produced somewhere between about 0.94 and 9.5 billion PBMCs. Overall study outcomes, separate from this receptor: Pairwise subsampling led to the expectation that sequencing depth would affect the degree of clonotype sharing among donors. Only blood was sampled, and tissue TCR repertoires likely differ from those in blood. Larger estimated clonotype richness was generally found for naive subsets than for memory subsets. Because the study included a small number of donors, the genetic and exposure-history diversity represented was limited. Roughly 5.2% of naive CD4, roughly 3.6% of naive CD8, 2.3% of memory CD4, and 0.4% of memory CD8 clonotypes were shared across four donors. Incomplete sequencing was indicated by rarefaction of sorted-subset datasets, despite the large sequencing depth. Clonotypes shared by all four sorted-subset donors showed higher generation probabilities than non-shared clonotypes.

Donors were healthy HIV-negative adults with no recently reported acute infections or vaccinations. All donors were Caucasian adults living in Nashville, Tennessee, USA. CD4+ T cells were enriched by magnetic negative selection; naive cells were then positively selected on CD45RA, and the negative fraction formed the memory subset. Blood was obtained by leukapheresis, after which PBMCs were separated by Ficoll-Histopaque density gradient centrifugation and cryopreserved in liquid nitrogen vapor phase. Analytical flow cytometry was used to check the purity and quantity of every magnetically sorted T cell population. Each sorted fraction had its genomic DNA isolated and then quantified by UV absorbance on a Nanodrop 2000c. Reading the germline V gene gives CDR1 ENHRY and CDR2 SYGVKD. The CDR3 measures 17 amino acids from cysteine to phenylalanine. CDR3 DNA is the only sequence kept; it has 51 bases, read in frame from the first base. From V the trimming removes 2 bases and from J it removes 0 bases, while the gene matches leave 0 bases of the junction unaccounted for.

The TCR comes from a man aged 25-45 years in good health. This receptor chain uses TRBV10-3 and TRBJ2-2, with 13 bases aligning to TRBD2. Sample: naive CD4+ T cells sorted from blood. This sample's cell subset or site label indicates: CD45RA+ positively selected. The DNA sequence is TGTGCCATCAGTGAGGGACTAGCGGGAGCGAACACCGGGGAGCTGTTTTTT. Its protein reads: CAISEGLAGANTGELFF.